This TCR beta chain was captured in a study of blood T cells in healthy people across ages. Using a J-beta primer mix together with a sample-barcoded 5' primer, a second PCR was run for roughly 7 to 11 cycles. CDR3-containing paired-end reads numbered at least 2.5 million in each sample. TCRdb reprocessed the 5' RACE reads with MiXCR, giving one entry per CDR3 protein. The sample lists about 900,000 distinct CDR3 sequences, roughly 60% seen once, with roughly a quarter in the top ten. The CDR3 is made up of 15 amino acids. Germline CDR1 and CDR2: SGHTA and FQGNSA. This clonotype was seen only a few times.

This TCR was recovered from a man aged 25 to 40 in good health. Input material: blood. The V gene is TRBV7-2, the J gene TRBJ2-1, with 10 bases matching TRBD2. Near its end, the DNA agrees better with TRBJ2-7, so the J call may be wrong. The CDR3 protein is CASSLGGTSVGEQYF. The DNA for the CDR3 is TGTGCCAGCAGCTTAGGGGGGACTAGCGTTGGCGAGCAGTACTTC.